This TCR beta chain is from a study of shared clonotypes between healthy human individuals (dated by TCRdb to the early 2020s). Looking at the study overall: Three men and two women, aged 18 to 49 years, made up the cohort. To estimate repertoire size and how much clonotype sharing occurs between individuals, the study deeply sequenced the blood TCR repertoires of five healthy adults. Each donor's leukapheresis produced roughly between roughly 0.94 and 9.5 billion PBMCs. Different laboratories and diverse techniques were used to prepare libraries and sequence TCR repertoires, to increase sequencing depth and limit assay-specific biases. For each donor, CD4 naive and CD4 memory were each run on three plates, CD8 naive on two plates, and CD8 memory on one plate.

CDR1 and CDR2 are read off the germline V gene as MNHNS and SASEGT. The CDR3 spans 13 residues, from the cysteine through the phenylalanine. The retained sequence is limited to the CDR3, 39 bases, with the frame set at the first base. Trimming takes 10 bases from V and 7 bases from J, and the germline ends sit 16 bases apart. The donors were healthy, HIV-negative adults with no recently reported acute infections or vaccinations. Every donor was a Caucasian adult residing in Nashville, Tennessee, USA. CD4+ T cells were enriched by magnetic negative selection, after which naive cells were positively selected on CD45RA and the negative fraction was taken as the memory subset. After blood collection by leukapheresis, PBMCs were isolated using Ficoll-Histopaque density gradient centrifugation and then cryopreserved in the vapor phase of liquid nitrogen. Analytical flow cytometry was used to check the purity and quantity of each magnetically sorted T cell population. Genomic DNA was isolated from each sorted fraction and quantified by UV absorbance on a Nanodrop 2000c.

This clone was seen once. Its specific antigen is unknown. The input lacks base qualities; no much larger clone sits a single base away. Using the deep immunoSEQ assay, multiplex PCR amplified TCR CDR3 regions from genomic DNA. For each cell subset, the extracted genomic DNA was distributed evenly across all wells of several immunoSEQ 96-well plates, and each plate served as one replicate. For sorted subsets, 150 to 200 ng genomic DNA, equal to tens of thousands of T cell genomes, was loaded into each replicate PCR. Purified libraries were quantified with a Qubit 3.0 fluorometer, sized on a Bioanalyzer 2100, and re-quantified with the KAPA Library Quantification kit. Every immunoSEQ 96-well plate was sequenced on a separate single-read 150-cycle Illumina NextSeq 550 flow cell. The source study handled its data this way. Because the immunoSEQ output included only junctional sequences and no quality scores, the filtering could not be the same as the filtering used for full-length reads. Sequences were annotated with PyIR, a Python wrapper for IgBLAST v1.9, using IMGT germline references to assign V/J genes and CDR3. Any read was removed if the V/J assignment was weak (E-value above 1e-6), the CDR3 was missing, or the read contained stop codons, out-of-frame junctions, or ambiguous translated residues. A V3J clonotype was defined by an identical inferred V gene, J gene, and CDR3 amino acid sequence. The percentage overlap between two repertoires was calculated by dividing the number of shared unique clonotypes by the size of the smaller repertoire. Repertoire richness was assessed with RTK rarefaction, the Chao1 estimator, and Recon v2.1 estimates of unobserved clonotypes. Generation probabilities were computed with OLGA for all TCRbeta clonotypes obtained by the gDNA method from a handful of donors. TCRdb obtained this table from immuneACCESS and retained in-frame rearrangements with V and J assigned. These tables miss some clones; where compared with another copy, unresolved V genes account for less than half of the shortfall, and the remainder is unexplained. V and J calls and clone size follow that table, whereas D and trimming were derived from the DNA. This sample lists some 2.1 million clones; 85% to 95% were detected once. Of the sample, 0.1% to 0.15% falls within the top ten clones.

The full study reports these points: The genetic and exposure-history diversity represented was limited by the small number of donors. Compared with non-shared clonotypes, clonotypes shared by all four sorted-subset donors had higher generation probabilities. Pairwise subsampling indicated that sequencing depth was expected to affect the degree of clonotype sharing among donors. Rarefaction of sorted-subset datasets indicated incomplete sequencing despite the large sequencing depth. Sampling was limited to blood, and TCR repertoires in tissue likely differ from TCR repertoires in blood. Naive subsets generally had larger estimated clonotype richness than memory subsets did. Approximately 4.8% of naive CD4, approximately 3.7% of naive CD8, roughly 2.5% of memory CD4, and 0.4% of memory CD8 clonotypes were shared across a few donors.

The chain couples TRBV6-1 to TRBJ1-4; a tentative D call is TRBD1 (6 bases match). Sequencing was performed on naive CD4+ T cells sorted from blood. The sample's cell subset or site, from its label and the paper: CD45RA+ positively selected. The receptor comes from a man aged 18-30 years in good health. The DNA reads as follows: TGTGCCACTGTCCCGGGGGCGAGTGAAAAACTGTTTTTT. Its translation is CATVPGASEKLFF.